The present T cell receptor (beta chain) was sequenced within a study of cytomegalovirus exposure and HLA in healthy donors. Remarks on this clone: The antigen is unknown.

Nominally healthy donors provided the samples, though records likely missed some immune exposures. The PCR used 60 Vbeta and 13 Jbeta primers. Data came from immunoSEQ multiplex PCR; TCRdb stores just in-frame clones and leaves some out. Among 90,000 to 150,000 clones listed, approximately 80% were seen once. Overall study findings and caveats: Donor immune exposure was known only as CMV serostatus. It was shown in a later analysis that HLA-associated TCR beta chains were more clonally expanded than other, equally common chains.

Source material: PBMCs. The TCR originated in a man aged 18 to 30 in good health and CMV-seropositive.

Written as DNA, the CDR3 is TGTGCCAGCAGTGCTCTAACTAATGAAAAACTGTTTTTT. Its protein product is CASSALTNEKLFF. V usage is TRBV6-1 and J usage is TRBJ1-4; no clear D. The germline V gene encodes CDR1 MNHNS and CDR2 SASEGT. Trimming left V 4 bases short and J 1 base short, with 4 bases between. The CDR3 is made up of 13 amino acids.